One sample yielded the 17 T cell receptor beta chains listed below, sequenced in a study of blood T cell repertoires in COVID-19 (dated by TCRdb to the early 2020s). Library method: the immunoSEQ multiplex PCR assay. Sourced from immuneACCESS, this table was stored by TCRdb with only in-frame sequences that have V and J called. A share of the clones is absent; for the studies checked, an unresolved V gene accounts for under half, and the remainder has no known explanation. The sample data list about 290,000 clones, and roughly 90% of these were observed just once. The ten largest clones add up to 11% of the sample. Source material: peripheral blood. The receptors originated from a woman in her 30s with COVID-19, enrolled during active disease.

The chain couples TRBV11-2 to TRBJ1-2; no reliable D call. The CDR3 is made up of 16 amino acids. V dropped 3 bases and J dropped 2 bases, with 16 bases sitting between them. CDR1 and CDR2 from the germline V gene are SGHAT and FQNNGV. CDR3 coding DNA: TGTGCCAGCAGCTTCGATTGGTCGATGGAGAACTATGGCTACACCTTC. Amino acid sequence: CASSFDWSMENYGYTF.

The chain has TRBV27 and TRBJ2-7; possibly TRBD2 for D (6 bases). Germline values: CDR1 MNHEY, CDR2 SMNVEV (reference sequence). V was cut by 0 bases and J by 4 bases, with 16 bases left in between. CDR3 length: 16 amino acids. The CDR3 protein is CASSLSRGDRPYEQYF. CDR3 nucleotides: TGTGCCAGCAGTTTATCACGCGGGGATCGCCCTTACGAGCAGTACTTC.

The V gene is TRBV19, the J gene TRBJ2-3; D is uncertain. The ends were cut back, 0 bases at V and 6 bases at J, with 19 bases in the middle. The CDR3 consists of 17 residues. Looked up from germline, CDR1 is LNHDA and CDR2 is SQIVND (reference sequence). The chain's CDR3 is CASSIDIAPRPMDTQYF. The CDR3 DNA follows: TGTGCCAGTAGTATAGACATCGCCCCTAGGCCCATGGATACGCAGTATTTT. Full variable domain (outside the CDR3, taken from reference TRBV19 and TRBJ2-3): DGGITQSPKYLFRKEGQNVTLSCEQNLNHDAMYWYRQDPGQGLRLIYYSQIVNDFQKGDIAEGYSVSREKKESFPLTVTSAQKNPTAFYLCASSIDIAPRPMDTQYFGPGTRLTVL.

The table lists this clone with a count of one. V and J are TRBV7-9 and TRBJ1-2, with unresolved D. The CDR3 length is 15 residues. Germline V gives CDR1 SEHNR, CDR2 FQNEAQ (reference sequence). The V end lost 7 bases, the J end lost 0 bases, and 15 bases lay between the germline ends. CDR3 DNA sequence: TGTGCCAGCACAAAACTCGAGAGGACTAACTATGGCTACACCTTC. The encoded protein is CASTKLERTNYGYTF. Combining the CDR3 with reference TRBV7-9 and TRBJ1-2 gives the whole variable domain DTGVSQNPRHKITKRGQNVTFRCDPISEHNRLYWYRQTLGQGPEFLTYFQNEAQLEKSRLLSDRFSAERPKGSFSTLEIQRTEQGDSAMYLCASTKLERTNYGYTFGSGTRLTVV.

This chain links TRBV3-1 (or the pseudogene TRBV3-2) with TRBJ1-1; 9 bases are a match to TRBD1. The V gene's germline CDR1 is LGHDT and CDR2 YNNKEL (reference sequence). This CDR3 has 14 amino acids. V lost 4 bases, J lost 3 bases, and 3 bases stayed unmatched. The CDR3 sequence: CASSPGQGHTEAFF. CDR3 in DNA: TGTGCCAGCAGCCCGGGACAGGGACACACTGAAGCTTTCTTT.

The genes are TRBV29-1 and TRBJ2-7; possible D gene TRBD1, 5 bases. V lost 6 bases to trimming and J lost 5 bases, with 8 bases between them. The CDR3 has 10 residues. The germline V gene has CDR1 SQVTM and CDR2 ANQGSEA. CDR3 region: CSVLGHEQYF. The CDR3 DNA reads TGCAGCGTCCTGGGGCACGAGCAGTACTTC.

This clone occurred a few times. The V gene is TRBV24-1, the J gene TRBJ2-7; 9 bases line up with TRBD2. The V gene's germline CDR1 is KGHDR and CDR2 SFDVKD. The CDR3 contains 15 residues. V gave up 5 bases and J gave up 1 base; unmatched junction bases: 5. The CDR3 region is CATSARGGPSYEQYF. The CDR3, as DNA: TGTGCCACCAGTGCGCGGGGGGGCCCTTCCTACGAGCAGTACTTC.

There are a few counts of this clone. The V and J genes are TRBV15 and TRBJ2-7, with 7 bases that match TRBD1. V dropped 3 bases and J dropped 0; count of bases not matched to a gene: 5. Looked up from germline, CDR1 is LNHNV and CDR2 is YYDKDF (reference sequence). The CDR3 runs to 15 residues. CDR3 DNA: TGTGCCACCAGCAGTATGACAGGGCTCTCCTACGAGCAGTACTTC. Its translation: CATSSMTGLSYEQYF. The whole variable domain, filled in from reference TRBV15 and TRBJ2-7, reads DAMVIQNPRYQVTQFGKPVTLSCSQTLNHNVMYWYQQKSSQAPKLLFHYYDKDFNNEADTPDNFQSRRPNTSFCFLDIRSPGLGDTAMYLCATSSMTGLSYEQYFGPGTRLTVT.

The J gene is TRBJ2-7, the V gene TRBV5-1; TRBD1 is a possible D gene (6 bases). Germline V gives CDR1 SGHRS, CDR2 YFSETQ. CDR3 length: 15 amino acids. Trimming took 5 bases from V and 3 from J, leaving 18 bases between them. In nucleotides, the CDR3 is TGCGCCAGCAGAATGGAAGGGACAAGATACTACGAGCAGTACTTC. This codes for CASRMEGTRYYEQYF.

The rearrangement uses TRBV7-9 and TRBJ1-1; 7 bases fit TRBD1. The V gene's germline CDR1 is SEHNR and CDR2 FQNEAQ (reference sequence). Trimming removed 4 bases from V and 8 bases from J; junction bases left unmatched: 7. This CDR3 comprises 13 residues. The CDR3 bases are TGTGCCAGCAGCTGGGAGACAGGGAGGGAAGCTTTCTTT. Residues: CASSWETGREAFF.

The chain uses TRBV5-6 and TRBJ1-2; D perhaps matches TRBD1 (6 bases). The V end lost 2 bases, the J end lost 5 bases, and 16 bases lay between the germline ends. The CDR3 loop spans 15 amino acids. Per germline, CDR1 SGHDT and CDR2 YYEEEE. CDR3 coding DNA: TGTGCCAGCAGCTTTGAAGGAGCAGGGGCATATGGCTACACCTTC. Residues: CASSFEGAGAYGYTF.

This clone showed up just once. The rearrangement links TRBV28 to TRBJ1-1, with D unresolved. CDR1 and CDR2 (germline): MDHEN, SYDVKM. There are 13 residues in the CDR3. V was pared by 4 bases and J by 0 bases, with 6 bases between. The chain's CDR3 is CASSYGVNTEAFF. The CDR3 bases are TGTGCCAGCAGTTACGGGGTGAACACTGAAGCTTTCTTT.

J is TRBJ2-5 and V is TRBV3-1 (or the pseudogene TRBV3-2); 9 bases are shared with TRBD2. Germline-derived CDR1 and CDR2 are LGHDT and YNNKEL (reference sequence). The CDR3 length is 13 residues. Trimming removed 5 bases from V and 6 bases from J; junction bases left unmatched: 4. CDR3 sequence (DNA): TGTGCCAGCAGCGGGACTAGCAGGCAGACCCAGTACTTC. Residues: CASSGTSRQTQYF.

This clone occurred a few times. Here the CDR3 DNA reads TGTGCCAGCAGTGAGGGGGCAGGAGGCTACACCTTC. It codes for CASSEGAGGYTF. This chain connects TRBV6-1 to TRBJ1-2, with D maybe TRBD1 (6 bases). Trimming removed 3 bases from V and 8 bases from J, with 10 bases in between. Germline V gene lookup returns CDR1 MNHNS and CDR2 SASEGT. This CDR3 spans 12 amino acids.

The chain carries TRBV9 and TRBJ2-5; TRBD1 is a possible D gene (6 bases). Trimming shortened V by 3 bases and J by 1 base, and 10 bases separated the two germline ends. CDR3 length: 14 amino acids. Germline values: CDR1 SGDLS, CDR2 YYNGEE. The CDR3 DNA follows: TGTGCCAGCAGCGGCACAGGGTCCCAAGAGACCCAGTACTTC. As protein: CASSGTGSQETQYF.

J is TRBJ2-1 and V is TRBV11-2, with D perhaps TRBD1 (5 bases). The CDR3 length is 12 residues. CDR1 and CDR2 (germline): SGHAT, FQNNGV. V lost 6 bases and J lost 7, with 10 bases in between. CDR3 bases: TGTGCCAGCAGGACAGTATCTAATGAGCAGTTCTTC. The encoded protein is CASRTVSNEQFF.

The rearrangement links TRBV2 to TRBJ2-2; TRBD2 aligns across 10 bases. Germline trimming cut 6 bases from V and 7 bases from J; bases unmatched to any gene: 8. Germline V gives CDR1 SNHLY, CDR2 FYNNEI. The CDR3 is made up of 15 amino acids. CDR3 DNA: TGTGCCAGCAGAAAAGCGGGGGGGCCGTTCGGGGAGCTGTTTTTT. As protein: CASRKAGGPFGELFF.